This T cell receptor (beta chain) was sequenced in a study of T cells after somatic rescue of genetic block. Clones were read by immunoSEQ multiplex PCR, and TCRdb kept only the in-frame ones, dropping some. The table lists about 120,000 clones, about 93% of them singletons. V dropped 7 bases and J dropped 7 bases, with 19 bases sitting between them. CDR1 is SQVTM, CDR2 ANQGSEA, per germline. The CDR3 is 13 residues long. V is TRBV29-1 and J is TRBJ1-1; D perhaps matches TRBD1 (5 bases). The receptor's source is a woman between 18 and 29 years old. The sequencing sample was made of peripheral blood mononuclear cells (PBMCs). CDR3 nucleotides: TGCAGCGACTTGAGGCCCCAGGGAGGTGAAGCTTTCTTT. Residues: CSDLRPQGGEAFF.